The present T cell receptor (beta chain) was sequenced within a study of T cell repertoires in aging, cancer and after chemotherapy. Study at large: Donor ages fell into six groups from 30 or younger up to 70 or older. Pre- and post-chemotherapy samples were paired from glioblastoma patients treated with temozolomide-based therapy.

Germline loops: CDR1 SGHAT, CDR2 FQNNGV. The CDR3 is made up of 11 amino acids. TRB rearrangements spanning V, D and J were amplified using mixed TRB-A/B primers. TCRdb itself ran the multiplex PCR reads through MiXCR, one entry per CDR3 protein. This table holds approximately 5,300 distinct CDR3 sequences, 27% found once. Peripheral blood genomic DNA, not sorted cells or RNA, was the template. On this clonotype: The junction departs from the called germline gene at one end, perhaps through a read error.

Specimen: blood. The genes are TRBV11-2 and TRBJ2-7; D ambiguous. The TCR originated in a human donor with a solid tumor. CDR3 protein: CASSFAYKQYF. CDR3 DNA: TGTGCCAGCAGCTTTGCCTACAAGCAGTACTTC.